The 19 T cell receptor beta chains reported below all come from one sample, sequenced in a study of blood T cells in healthy people across ages. Through a sample-barcoded 5' primer and a J-beta primer mix, a second PCR was run for roughly 7 to 11 cycles. Each CDR3 protein is one row after TCRdb ran MiXCR on the 5' RACE reads. The data contain 1.5 million to 2 million distinct CDR3 sequences, under 30% of them singletons. Sequencing was done on a sample of blood. The receptors derive from a woman younger than 45 in good health.

The rearrangement joins TRBV7-2 to TRBJ2-5; the D is unclear. This CDR3 is built from 13 residues. From germline, CDR1 is SGHTA and CDR2 FQGNSA. The V gene lost 0 bases and the J gene lost 5 bases, with 7 bases spanning the gap. In DNA form, the CDR3 reads TGTGCCAGCAGCTTAGCATCGTGGGAGACCCAGTACTTC. Protein product: CASSLASWETQYF.

The chain uses TRBV20-1 and TRBJ2-1; 8 bases match TRBD2. Trimming cost V 5 bases and J 4 bases; bases outside gene matches: 13. The CDR3 sequence is 16 residues long. Germline CDR1 is DFQATT and CDR2 is SNEGSKA (reference sequence). The CDR3 DNA follows: TGCAGTGCTCTGTGGGCTGCGGGGGGTCGATACAATGAGCAGTTCTTC. Its protein is CSALWAAGGRYNEQFF.

This sequence joins TRBV6-1 and TRBJ1-2; unclear D gene. CDR1 MNHNS and CDR2 SASEGT come from the germline V gene. V lost 6 bases and J 5 bases, leaving 10 bases between the germline ends. This CDR3 contains 12 residues. CDR3 nucleotide sequence: TGTGCCAGCAGAGAGGACCCGTATGGCTACACCTTC. It is translated as CASREDPYGYTF.

V and J are TRBV5-1 and TRBJ2-1; TRBD2 matches at 8 bases. The V gene end was trimmed by 4 bases and the J gene end by 8 bases; junction bases not matched to a gene: 5. Germline CDR1 reads SGHRS; CDR2 reads YFSETQ. This CDR3 region has 13 residues. CDR3 protein: CASSPVREDEQFF. CDR3 DNA sequence: TGCGCCAGCAGCCCGGTGCGGGAGGATGAGCAGTTCTTC.

The genes are TRBV29-1 and TRBJ2-3; tentatively, D is TRBD1 (6 bases). The CDR3 runs to 12 residues. Germline V gene sequence: CDR1 SQVTM, CDR2 ANQGSEA. V lost 8 bases, J lost 2 bases, and 11 bases lay in between. CDR3 loop: CSPDRFTDTQYF. Here the CDR3 DNA reads TGCAGCCCTGACAGGTTCACAGATACGCAGTATTTT.

This clonotype was seen only a few times. The rearrangement uses TRBV6-8 and TRBJ2-7; 11 positions agree with TRBD2. V shed 1 base and J 4 bases; nucleotides not matched to a gene: 6. Germline CDR1 is MNHGY and CDR2 is SAAAGT. This CDR3 is built from 16 residues. Here the CDR3 reads CASSYYTSGRMYEQYF. The CDR3 nucleotides read TGTGCCAGCAGTTACTACACTAGCGGGAGAATGTACGAGCAGTACTTC.

This clonotype was seen only a few times. The V call is TRBV5-1, the J call TRBJ1-1; tentatively, D is TRBD1 (5 bases). The CDR3 contains 14 residues. V was shortened by 8 bases and J by 1 base, with 15 bases between the two germline ends. The germline V gene encodes CDR1 SGHRS and CDR2 YFSETQ. In DNA form, the CDR3 reads TGCGCCAGTTCCCCTCTCAGGGCGAACACTGAAGCTTTCTTT. Protein sequence: CASSPLRANTEAFF.

This clonotype was recorded many times. The chain employs TRBV29-1 and TRBJ1-2; D is unresolved. This CDR3 is built from 13 residues. CDR1 SQVTM and CDR2 ANQGSEA come from the germline V gene. Trimming pared 6 bases from V and 5 bases from J, leaving 16 bases between. The CDR3: CSVAQTDGYGYTF. In DNA form, the CDR3 reads TGCAGCGTCGCCCAAACGGACGGATATGGCTACACCTTC.

J is TRBJ1-5 and V is TRBV15; no reliable D call. The CDR3 consists of 13 residues. V shed 5 bases and J shed 9 bases, with 14 bases lying between them. The V gene's germline CDR1 is LNHNV and CDR2 YYDKDF (reference sequence). The CDR3 nucleotides read TGTGCCACCAGCCCCCGGGGAAATTGGCCCCAGCATTTT. Its protein product is CATSPRGNWPQHF.

The V gene is TRBV20-1, the J gene TRBJ2-7; TRBD2 agrees at 11 bases. Germline lookup yields CDR1 DFQATT and CDR2 SNEGSKA (reference sequence). The CDR3 covers 14 residues. Germline trimming cut 2 bases from V and 6 bases from J; bases unmatched to any gene: 6. The CDR3 coding sequence is TGCAGTGCTAGAAAAGGACTAGCGGGTGCCGAGCAGTACTTC. Translating it yields CSARKGLAGAEQYF.

As concerns this clonotype: At one of its ends the junction is not consistent with the germline gene, which may arise from a read error. In DNA form, the CDR3 reads TGTGCCAGCAGCTTTAGCAGCAGTCAGCCCCAGCATTTT. It encodes CASSFSSSQPQHF. The rearrangement uses TRBV7-9 and TRBJ1-5; D is unresolved. The CDR3 consists of 13 residues. Germline-derived CDR1 and CDR2 are SEHNR and FQNEAQ (reference sequence).

The CDR3 here is CASSEAPGDRHF. In nucleotides, the CDR3 is TGTGCCAGCAGTGAAGCACCGGGGGACCGGCATTTT. The genes are TRBV6-1 and TRBJ1-5; D may be TRBD1 (5 bases). The V end was cut by 0 bases, the J end by 15 bases, with 12 bases between. This CDR3 is built from 12 residues. Germline V gives CDR1 MNHNS, CDR2 SASEGT.

This clonotype was counted ten times or more. The rearrangement uses TRBV28 and TRBJ2-6, with 7 bases fitting TRBD1. The junction had 4 bases not matched to a gene; V was cut back by 4 bases and J by 1 base. This CDR3 is 16 amino acids long. Germline CDR1 is MDHEN and CDR2 is SYDVKM. CDR3 protein: CASSSTGVSGANVLTF. The CDR3 region has the DNA TGTGCCAGCAGTTCAACAGGGGTTTCTGGGGCCAACGTCCTGACTTTC.

A few counts support this clonotype. The chain is built from TRBV20-1 and TRBJ1-1; 10 bases align to TRBD1. The length of the CDR3 is 12 residues. The junction had 1 base not matched to a gene; V was cut back by 3 bases and J by 6 bases. Germline V gene sequence: CDR1 DFQATT, CDR2 SNEGSKA (reference sequence). CDR3 DNA: TGCAGTGCTAGGGGACAGGGGCCTGAAGCTTTCTTT. It codes for CSARGQGPEAFF.

The chain carries TRBV29-1 and TRBJ2-4; TRBD2 is a possible D gene (6 bases). This CDR3 spans 17 amino acids. V lost 4 bases and J 0 bases, leaving 19 bases between the germline ends. The germline CDR1 and CDR2 sequences are SQVTM and ANQGSEA. The DNA for the CDR3 is TGCAGCGTTGTCGGGGTAGGAGGGCCACTAGCCAAAAACATTCAGTACTTC. Translation: CSVVGVGGPLAKNIQYF.

In DNA form, the CDR3 reads TGCAGTGCTAGAGTCCCTACCCCAGGGACGGCGTCCTACGAGCAGTACTTC. The encoded protein is CSARVPTPGTASYEQYF. The chain links TRBV20-1 to TRBJ2-7, with D perhaps given as TRBD1 or TRBD2 (5 bases each). The ends were cut back, 1 base at V and 1 base at J, with 20 bases in the middle. CDR1 is DFQATT, CDR2 SNEGSKA, per germline (reference sequence). This CDR3 is 17 amino acids long.

On this clonotype itself: The junction departs from germline at one end; a sequencing error may be responsible. The V call is TRBV12-3 or TRBV12-4, the J call TRBJ2-3; 10 bases are a match to TRBD2. The CDR3 is 14 amino acids. The CDR3 loop reads CASTQREGTDTRYF. The CDR3 DNA is TGTGCCAGCACCCAGCGGGAGGGTACAGATACGCGGTATTTT.

The chain links TRBV15 to TRBJ2-3; D ambiguous. CDR1 and CDR2 (germline): LNHNV, YYDKDF (reference sequence). Trimming pared 2 bases from V and 0 bases from J, leaving 9 bases between. This CDR3 is built from 15 residues. Here the CDR3 DNA reads TGTGCCACCAGCAGATCCTGGGGTAGCACAGATACGCAGTATTTT. This translates into CATSRSWGSTDTQYF. The variable domain in full, with the rest retrieved from reference TRBV15 and TRBJ2-3, is DAMVIQNPRYQVTQFGKPVTLSCSQTLNHNVMYWYQQKSSQAPKLLFHYYDKDFNNEADTPDNFQSRRPNTSFCFLDIRSPGLGDTAMYLCATSRSWGSTDTQYFGPGTRLTVL.

The V and J genes are TRBV7-9 and TRBJ2-7; D remains unclear. Matching the DNA end better, TRBJ2-5 makes the J call doubtful. The CDR3 is 14 residues long. Germline lookup yields CDR1 SEHNR and CDR2 FQNEAQ (reference sequence). DNA of the CDR3: TGTGCCAGCAGCTTAACCGGGTTAGAAGAGACCCAGTACTTC. It is translated as CASSLTGLEETQYF.